These 11 T cell receptor beta chains came from one sample sequenced in a study of OX40 agonist ivuxolimab in advanced cancers. Sequenced by immunoSEQ multiplex PCR; TCRdb stores in-frame clones only, minus some. The repertoire consists of under 85,000 clones, with 91% occurring once and the leading ten covering under 0.4%. Specimen: CD4+ or CD8+ T cells sorted from blood, collected in a trial of the OX40 agonist ivuxolimab. The receptor set was obtained from an adult with an advanced solid tumor such as melanoma, head and neck, liver or kidney cancer.

The V gene is TRBV7-3, the J gene TRBJ2-5; D could derive from TRBD1 or TRBD2 (5 bases each). V lost 5 bases and J lost 8, with 21 bases in between. The germline gives CDR1 SGHTA, CDR2 FQGTGA. There are 15 residues in the CDR3. This CDR3 reads CASSPTAAWGSTQYF. In DNA, the CDR3 is TGTGCCAGCAGCCCCACGGCTGCCTGGGGGAGTACCCAGTACTTC.

The chain recombines TRBV7-9 with TRBJ1-2; no firm D call. The CDR3 has 14 residues. Deletions cut 11 bases from V and 4 bases from J, with 20 bases between. Germline CDR1 SEHNR, CDR2 FQNEAQ (reference sequence). This chain's CDR3 is CAPVPPGLSYGYTF. The CDR3 DNA follows: TGTGCCCCTGTCCCGCCAGGTTTGTCCTATGGCTACACCTTC.

This chain connects TRBV5-1 to TRBJ1-4; D may be TRBD1 (5 bases). Trimming left V 4 bases short and J 4 bases short, with 8 bases between. CDR3 length: 13 residues. Germline V gene lookup returns CDR1 SGHRS and CDR2 YFSETQ. CDR3 residues: CASSAGINEKLFF. CDR3 DNA sequence: TGCGCCAGCAGCGCAGGGATTAATGAAAAACTGTTTTTT.

This chain joins TRBV7-2 and TRBJ2-2; 7 bases are shared with TRBD1. Germline CDR1 reads SGHTA; CDR2 reads FQGNSA. V was clipped by 1 base and J by 6 bases; unmatched bases: 5. The CDR3 is made up of 15 amino acids. The CDR3 spells CASSLDRGGAGELFF. The CDR3 region has the DNA TGTGCCAGCAGCTTAGACAGGGGTGGGGCCGGGGAGCTGTTTTTT. The whole variable domain, filled in from reference TRBV7-2 and TRBJ2-2, reads GAGVSQSPSNKVTEKGKDVELRCDPISGHTALYWYRQSLGQGLEFLIYFQGNSAPDKSGLPSDRFSAERTGGSVSTLTIQRTQQEDSAVYLCASSLDRGGAGELFFGEGSRLTVL.

J is TRBJ2-4 and V is TRBV12-5, with D possibly matching TRBD1 (7 bases). CDR3 length: 15 residues. Deletions cut 0 bases from V and 7 bases from J, with 13 bases between. Germline V gene sequence: CDR1 LGHNT, CDR2 FRNRAP. The CDR3 bases are TGTGCTAGTGGTTTGGTACCAGGGGGAGGTAACATTCAGTACTTC. Translating it yields CASGLVPGGGNIQYF.

The chain recombines TRBV29-1 with TRBJ2-1, with TRBD2 identical over 10 bases. This CDR3 has 14 amino acids. The germline V gene has CDR1 SQVTM and CDR2 ANQGSEA. V trimming: 5 bases; J trimming: 4 bases; junction bases outside the gene matches: 5. Here the CDR3 reads CSVTGTSAYNEQFF. Written as DNA, the CDR3 is TGCAGCGTTACCGGGACTAGCGCTTACAATGAGCAGTTCTTC.

Only one count was recorded for this clone. J is TRBJ2-1 and V is TRBV7-6; D call uncertain. The CDR3 is made up of 20 amino acids. Germline V lookup: CDR1 SGHVS, CDR2 FNYEAQ. V shed 5 bases and J shed 0 bases, with 26 bases lying between them. CDR3 loop: CASSPSLRLIGGSSYNEQFF. CDR3 in DNA: TGTGCCAGCAGCCCAAGCCTTCGACTGATCGGCGGAAGCTCCTACAATGAGCAGTTCTTC.

The chain joins TRBV7-2 to TRBJ2-7, with D possibly being TRBD2 (6 bases). Germline V CDR1 and CDR2: SGHTA, FQGNSA. The CDR3 spans 15 residues. Trimming removed 2 bases at V and 5 bases at J, with 16 bases between. CDR3 in amino acids: CASSLQEGPWHEQYF. For the CDR3, the DNA is TGTGCCAGCAGCTTACAGGAGGGACCTTGGCACGAGCAGTACTTC.

The chain joins TRBV6-5 to TRBJ2-1; 7 positions agree with TRBD1. Germline V CDR1 and CDR2: MNHEY, SVGAGI. Germline trimming cut 5 bases from V and 4 bases from J; bases unmatched to any gene: 5. The CDR3 runs to 14 residues. This CDR3 reads CASSVTGDYNEQFF. CDR3 DNA: TGTGCCAGCAGTGTAACAGGGGATTACAATGAGCAGTTCTTC.

This CDR3 is CASSVSDHTYEQYF. CDR3 DNA sequence: TGTGCCAGCAGCGTTTCGGACCACACCTACGAGCAGTACTTC. This chain links TRBV9 with TRBJ2-7; no clear D gene. Trimming stripped 2 bases from V and 2 bases from J, with 11 bases between. The CDR3 length is 14 residues. Germline V lookup: CDR1 SGDLS, CDR2 YYNGEE.

This chain joins TRBV7-6 and TRBJ2-7; D remains ambiguous. CDR3 length: 12 amino acids. With 3 bases removed from V and 6 bases from J, the gap between germline ends came to 9 bases. In germline, CDR1 is SGHVS, CDR2 FNYEAQ. As DNA, the CDR3 is TGTGCCAGCAGCTTTCCCGGATCCGAGCAGTACTTC. Its protein is CASSFPGSEQYF.